These T cell receptor beta chains were read from a single sample in a study of T cell responses to AZD1222 COVID-19 vaccine. Produced via immunoSEQ multiplex PCR; TCRdb's table is partial and in-frame only. There are around 130,000 clones in the sample; around 94% occur only once, and around 6.6% lies in the top ten. Sequences were derived from peripheral blood, sampled on day 0 of AZD1222 vaccination. The receptor set was obtained from an adult in good health. Each CDR3 is given with its conserved first and last residue. Fields, in order: clone size, CDR3 length, J gene, V gene, D gene, CDR3 protein, CDR3 DNA. A D gene is named only where the DNA matches it firmly. The size entry is marked missing in some rows and otherwise reads once, few, many or a size class.

-,15,TRBJ1-4,TRBV5-6,-,CASSLLQGVGEKLFF,TGTGCCAGCAGCTTGCTGCAGGGAGTCGGGGAAAAACTGTTTTTT
-,15,TRBJ1-2,TRBV19,TRBD1,CASTLDGTVGYGYTF,TGTGCCAGTACCCTGGACGGGACAGTGGGGTATGGCTACACCTTC
-,15,TRBJ1-5,TRBV7-2,-,CASSLHRSSNQPQHF,TGTGCCAGCAGCTTACACCGCAGTAGCAATCAGCCCCAGCATTTT
-,15,TRBJ1-1,TRBV15,-,CATSRGQPLNTEAFF,TGTGCCACCAGCAGAGGACAACCCCTGAACACTGAAGCTTTCTTT
-,14,TRBJ2-5,TRBV7-9,-,CASSLRGDQETQYF,TGTGCCAGCAGCTTAAGAGGGGATCAAGAGACCCAGTACTTC
once,14,TRBJ2-1,TRBV11-2,-,CASSSRQKGGEQFF,TGTGCCAGCAGCTCTCGCCAAAAAGGAGGTGAGCAGTTCTTC
-,17,TRBJ2-7,TRBV9,TRBD2,CASSASSSGRIAGEQYF,TGTGCCAGCAGCGCCAGCTCTAGCGGGAGGATTGCAGGGGAGCAGTACTTC
-,19,TRBJ2-1,TRBV7-9,TRBD1,CASSFRKNPRDRNYNEQFF,TGTGCCAGCAGCTTTAGAAAGAACCCCCGGGACAGAAACTACAATGAGCAGTTCTTC
-,18,TRBJ2-3,TRBV27,-,CASSLSAWGGRGTDTQYF,TGTGCCAGCAGTTTATCCGCATGGGGGGGGCGGGGCACAGATACGCAGTATTTT
-,15,TRBJ1-1,TRBV11-2,-,CASSLLGRSNTEAFF,TGTGCCAGCAGCTTATTGGGCAGATCCAACACTGAAGCTTTCTTT
-,15,TRBJ1-1,TRBV19,-,CASSIDDSLNTEAFF,TGTGCCAGTAGTATAGATGACAGTTTGAACACTGAAGCTTTCTTT
-,14,TRBJ1-2,TRBV4-3,-,CASSQDTGAGGYTF,TGCGCCAGCAGCCAAGATACGGGCGCGGGGGGCTACACCTTC
few,13,TRBJ1-6,TRBV12-3/TRBV12-4,-,CASSYRRNSPLHF,TGTGCCAGCAGTTATCGTCGGAATTCACCCCTCCACTTT
-,13,TRBJ1-2,TRBV29-1,-,CSIRSTGIDGYTF,TGCAGCATTCGATCAACAGGGATTGACGGCTACACCTTC
once,14,TRBJ1-2,TRBV5-5,TRBD1,CASSTLDREERYTF,TGTGCCAGCAGCACTTTAGACAGGGAGGAGCGGTACACCTTC
-,15,TRBJ2-1,TRBV9,TRBD2,CASSVVAGVPSEQFF,TGTGCCAGCAGCGTAGTAGCGGGAGTACCTAGTGAGCAGTTCTTC
-,16,TRBJ1-3,TRBV13,TRBD1,CASSPSQGASGNTIYF,TGTGCCAGCAGCCCTAGTCAGGGGGCCTCTGGAAACACCATATATTTT
-,15,TRBJ2-2,TRBV19,-,CASSSRGSNTGELFF,TGTGCCAGTAGCTCAAGGGGGTCGAACACCGGGGAGCTGTTTTTT
once,14,TRBJ2-1,TRBV24-1,TRBD2,CATSTTSPGGGQFF,TGTGCCACCAGTACCACTAGCCCCGGGGGGGGGCAGTTCTTC
-,14,TRBJ2-5,TRBV29-1,TRBD2,CSVEPSGQQETQYF,TGCAGCGTTGAACCTAGCGGGCAACAAGAGACCCAGTACTTC
-,15,TRBJ1-5,TRBV27,-,CASSLFLGAGQPQHF,TGTGCCAGCAGTTTATTTTTGGGGGCCGGGCAGCCCCAGCATTTT
-,14,TRBJ1-1,TRBV5-1,-,CASSLDRMNTEAFF,TGCGCCAGCAGCTTGGACAGGATGAACACTGAAGCTTTCTTT
-,15,TRBJ2-5,TRBV6-5,TRBD2,CASSTSGGRGETQYF,TGTGCCAGCAGTACCAGCGGGGGGAGGGGAGAGACCCAGTACTTC
-,15,TRBJ2-7,TRBV5-6,TRBD2,CASSSQGGGVYEQYF,TGTGCCAGCAGCTCTCAGGGCGGGGGAGTCTACGAGCAGTACTTC
-,16,TRBJ2-3,TRBV7-2,-,CASSLVGGKGTDTQYF,TGTGCCAGCAGCTTAGTAGGGGGGAAGGGCACAGATACGCAGTATTTT
-,13,TRBJ2-1,TRBV6-4,-,CASSPGLHNEQFF,TGTGCCAGCAGCCCCGGGCTTCACAATGAGCAGTTCTTC
-,13,TRBJ2-2,TRBV2,-,CASSYTFRGELFF,TGTGCCAGCAGTTATACCTTTCGGGGGGAGCTGTTTTTT
-,13,TRBJ1-5,TRBV7-3,-,CASSLGPDQPQHF,TGTGCCAGCAGCTTAGGGCCGGATCAGCCCCAGCATTTT
-,15,TRBJ2-2,TRBV30,TRBD1,CAWSSGTGNTGELFF,TGTGCCTGGAGCTCCGGGACAGGGAACACCGGGGAGCTGTTTTTT
-,18,TRBJ1-1,TRBV6-1,-,CASSEDGPQASMNTEAFF,TGTGCCAGCAGTGAAGATGGCCCCCAGGCCTCCATGAACACTGAAGCTTTCTTT
-,16,TRBJ1-4,TRBV19,-,CASSITFPATNEKLFF,TGTGCCAGTAGTATTACATTCCCTGCAACTAATGAAAAACTGTTTTTT
-,15,TRBJ2-3,TRBV30,-,CAWSVALLGTDTQYF,TGTGCCTGGAGTGTCGCGTTACTAGGCACAGATACGCAGTATTTT
-,15,TRBJ2-2,TRBV5-6,-,CASGKWGANTGELFF,TGTGCCAGCGGTAAATGGGGCGCGAACACCGGGGAGCTGTTTTTT
-,16,TRBJ2-7,TRBV4-1,TRBD1,CASSNPRGGSSYEQYF,TGCGCCAGCAGCAACCCTCGAGGGGGCTCCTCTTACGAGCAGTACTTC
-,15,TRBJ1-1,TRBV27,TRBD1,CASSLLGQANTEAFF,TGTGCCAGCAGTTTATTGGGACAGGCAAACACTGAAGCTTTCTTT
-,13,TRBJ1-2,TRBV15,-,CATSIALAGGYTF,TGTGCCACCAGCATAGCCCTCGCGGGTGGCTACACCTTC
-,14,TRBJ1-1,TRBV5-4,-,CASRTLDGNTEAFF,TGTGCCAGCAGAACCCTAGACGGAAACACTGAAGCTTTCTTT